This entry concerns a single T cell receptor (beta chain). This clonotype was seen repeatedly, ten times or more. What this receptor recognizes is not known. No base quality values were provided; no much bigger clone lies one nucleotide off. This sample is part of a study of T cells in Graves' hyperthyroidism and ophthalmopathy (dated by TCRdb to about 2019). Study-level background: Peripheral blood samples were taken at initial diagnosis, before any treatment was given. Thyroid tissue and blood T-cell repertoires from about six Graves' hyperthyroidism patients were also compared in the study. TCR Vbeta CDR3 sequencing of roughly 140 peripheral blood samples (roughly 41 ophthalmopathy, approximately 80 hyperthyroidism and some 17 progressor patients) is reported in the paper. Following sampling, methimazole starting at 30 mg daily was given to hyperthyroidism patients, and high-dose intravenous methylprednisolone was given to ophthalmopathy patients. The 95 to 100 discovery patients were divided at random into training and test sets in a 7:3 ratio. Prospective prediction of ophthalmopathy was tested in an independent validation cohort consisting of about 19 hyperthyroidism patients and 15 to 17 patients who later progressed to ophthalmopathy. To identify TCR V-J signatures that set the groups apart, the researchers used a discovery cohort of more than 95 patients, made up of around 40 with Graves' ophthalmopathy and some 58 with stable Graves' hyperthyroidism. Summary of the overall study and its limitations: Most expanded thyroid clonotypes (frequency above 0.001) were also detected in blood, a finding suggesting that blood repertoires may reflect thyroid immune responses. In validation, the model predicted progression to ophthalmopathy a median of roughly 6.5 months before onset, with approximately 68% sensitivity and around 76% specificity. No statistical method was used to set the sample size in advance, and investigators knew the group allocation. A 13 V-J signature model separated ophthalmopathy from stable hyperthyroidism, with 87.88% sensitivity and 81.08% specificity in cross-validation and 80%/75% in testing.

Stable Graves' hyperthyroidism was defined as no progression to ophthalmopathy during 18 months of follow-up. The hyperthyroidism patients were between 18 and 65 years old and newly diagnosed, with a disease duration of less than 2 months. Exclusion was applied to patients with uncontrolled infections, other autoimmune diseases, pregnancy or lactation. Diagnoses were based on clinical symptoms, serum thyroxine and TRAb, thyroid ultrasound and orbital computed tomography. PBMCs were isolated from about 9 ml of fresh peripheral blood by Ficoll-Paque density gradient centrifugation. Total RNA was extracted using Trizol reagent, and RNA quality was assessed on an Agilent 2100 Bioanalyzer. For CDR1 and CDR2, the germline V gene (reference sequence) lists DFQATT and SNEGSKA. From V the trimming removes 3 bases and from J it removes 7 bases, while the gene matches leave 5 bases of the junction unaccounted for. The CDR3 holds 12 amino acids from the cysteine to the phenylalanine. Of the read, only the CDR3 DNA is kept; its 36 bases are in frame from base 1.

The TCR beta CDR3 regions were amplified from the RNA transcripts. A first-round RT-PCR of the TCR CDR3 used the HTBI primer set with the Qiagen OneStep RT-PCR kit. Libraries were constructed in a second round of multiplex PCR, after which size selection and purification were performed. Paired-end sequencing of the libraries was performed with 100 bp reads on an Illumina HiSeq2000. From the authors' description of their analysis: SOAPnuke was used to process the raw data, throwing out any read that contained adapters or uncalled bases, had a mean Phred below 15, or lacked an exact constant-primer or identifier match. High-quality paired reads were merged using COPE v1.2.5, and each unique nucleotide sequence was defined as a clonotype. Clonotypes were aligned to IMGT TRBV, TRBD and TRBJ reference segments using MiTCR v1.1. The analysis was restricted to V-J combinations with a frequency above 0.0001, which together covered 99% to 99.2% of the repertoires. The TCS score was defined as F50 (clonal expansion) divided by E x V (chaos), with BLOSUM62-based TCRdist calculated between CDR3 peptides within each V-J. Welch's t-statistics and random forest reduced around 520 V-J features to 13, which were used in a naive Bayes classifier (R e1071). The public reads were quality trimmed at Q25 with fastp and then assembled into clones with MiXCR by TCRdb, keeping productive beta chains. Rows merge per CDR3 protein into single entries with the most common DNA and genes. The V and J calls here are based on TCRdb, not the publication. The table for this sample lists about 210,000 distinct CDR3 sequences; over 15% of them were counted only once. Approximately 50% of the sample comes from the top ten.

This chain joins TRBV20-1 to TRBJ2-5; TRBD2 matches 7 bases in the middle. The sequence was obtained from a man aged 45-65 years with Graves' hyperthyroidism. The sequenced sample was blood. Here is the DNA: TGCAGTGCTAGTGGCGGGAGAGGGACCCAGTACTTC. It translates to CSASGGRGTQYF.